This T cell receptor (beta chain) is drawn from a study of T cells in Graves' hyperthyroidism and ophthalmopathy. General study findings and limits: Most thyroid clonotypes with frequency above 0.001 were detected in blood. A 13 V-J model separated ophthalmopathy from stable hyperthyroidism.

Amplification targeted TCR beta CDR3 regions from RNA transcripts. The HTBI primer set served for first-round RT-PCR of the TCR CDR3. TCRdb recomputed calls from the multiplex PCR reads with MiXCR, one row per CDR3 protein. The sample shows hundreds of thousands of distinct CDR3 sequences, less than 45% of them seen only once. Diagnostic decisions used clinical symptoms, serum thyroxine and TRAb, thyroid ultrasound and orbital computed tomography. V lost 2 bases and J lost 4, with 9 bases in between. The CDR3 covers 14 residues. This clonotype was observed a few times. The antigen remains undetermined.

The TCR sequence derives from an adult man with Graves' disease, either hyperthyroidism or ophthalmopathy (not recorded which). Material for sequencing was peripheral blood or thyroid tissue (not recorded which). V gene TRBV12-3 or TRBV12-4 combines with J gene TRBJ1-3, with a tentative D call TRBD1 (5 bases). CDR3 residues: CASSLTRVGNTIYF. The CDR3 DNA follows: TGTGCCAGCAGTTTAACCAGGGTCGGAAACACCATATATTTT.